This T cell receptor (beta chain) originates from a study of T-cell memory formation after mild COVID-19. TCRdb redid the calling of the 5' RACE reads with MiXCR, one entry per CDR3 protein. The repertoire holds about 130,000 distinct CDR3 sequences, with roughly 15% as singletons. Findings and caveats of the study: Whereas later expanders leaned CD4+, clones contracting day 15 to 85 showed a balanced CD4/CD8 makeup.

Regarding this clonotype: Its specificity is unknown.

Trimming shortened V by 0 bases and J by 4 bases, and 10 bases separated the two germline ends. Germline V gene sequence: CDR1 ENHRY, CDR2 SYGVKD. The CDR3 is 15 amino acids. This TCR came from an adult woman who had mild COVID-19 (a few samples of this study predate the infection). Cell type and time point are not known. J is TRBJ1-5 and V is TRBV10-3; D is ambiguous. Sequenced material: PBMCs or a T cell subset sorted from them (not recorded which). The CDR3 reads CAISESSDGNQPQHF. The CDR3 coding sequence is TGTGCCATCAGTGAGTCGAGCGACGGGAATCAGCCCCAGCATTTT.